One and the same sample provided the 19 T cell receptor beta chains below, sequenced in a study of cytomegalovirus exposure and HLA in healthy donors. The primer mix had 60 Vbeta and 13 Jbeta primers. Clones were read by immunoSEQ multiplex PCR, and TCRdb kept only the in-frame ones, dropping some. This sample yields about 98,000 clones, of which approximately 80% are seen a single time; roughly 9.6% belongs to the top ten. The sequencing sample was made of PBMCs. Receptor source: a male donor in good health and CMV-seropositive.

The rearrangement joins TRBV7-2 to TRBJ2-7; D may be TRBD2 (6 bases). CDR1 is SGHTA and CDR2 is FQGNSA in the germline V gene. The CDR3 is made up of 13 amino acids. With 4 bases removed from V and 5 bases from J, the gap between germline ends came to 12 bases. The CDR3 sequence is CASSSAWGDEQYF. DNA for the CDR3: TGTGCCAGCAGCTCAGCGTGGGGGGACGAGCAGTACTTC.

The chain couples TRBV29-1 to TRBJ2-5; D remains ambiguous. The CDR3 totals 13 residues. The V end lost 4 bases, the J end lost 1 base, and 10 bases lay between the germline ends. Germline values: CDR1 SQVTM, CDR2 ANQGSEA. CDR3 bases: TGCAGCGTTGTCCGATGGCCCCAAGAGACCCAGTACTTC. It codes for CSVVRWPQETQYF.

The CDR3 coding sequence is TGTGCCACCACCAGGGGGGACACTGAAGCTTTCTTT. Translated, it gives CATTRGDTEAFF. The chain carries TRBV7-5 and TRBJ1-1; TRBD1, the D gene given by the table, was not confirmed from the DNA. TRBV7-5 is a pseudogene locus. The CDR3 spans 12 residues.

This clone was counted a few times. The chain joins TRBV29-1 to TRBJ2-7, with 8 bases aligning to TRBD1. CDR1 and CDR2 (germline): SQVTM, ANQGSEA. This CDR3 spans 12 amino acids. V lost 6 bases to trimming and J lost 3 bases; unmatched junction nucleotides: 4. For the CDR3, the DNA is TGCAGCGTGACAGGGGAGTACTACGAGCAGTACTTC. Translation: CSVTGEYYEQYF.

The J gene is TRBJ2-2, the V gene TRBV7-2; 8 nucleotides line up with TRBD2. Trimming cost V 3 bases and J 0 bases; bases outside gene matches: 0. Per germline, CDR1 SGHTA and CDR2 FQGNSA. CDR3 size: 15 residues. In DNA form, the CDR3 reads TGTGCCAGCAGCTTTAGCGGGACGAACACCGGGGAGCTGTTTTTT. Protein product: CASSFSGTNTGELFF.

The gene calls are TRBV4-3 and TRBJ2-7, with D possibly matching TRBD2 (5 bases). The CDR3 consists of 13 residues. V lost 4 bases and J 1 base, leaving 8 bases between the germline ends. Germline V gene data show CDR1 as LGHNA and CDR2 as YSLEER. Here the CDR3 DNA reads TGCGCCAGCAGCCGGGAGCTTTCCTACGAGCAGTACTTC. Amino acids: CASSRELSYEQYF.

This chain connects TRBV15 to TRBJ1-4, with a weak D call TRBD1 (6 bases). This CDR3 is built from 17 residues. The germline V and J ends were trimmed by 0 bases and 4 bases, with 15 bases remaining between them. The germline V gene has CDR1 LNHNV and CDR2 YYDKDF (reference sequence). The CDR3 loop is CATSRDLSTGSNEKLFF. The CDR3 bases are TGTGCCACCAGCAGAGATCTATCGACAGGCAGTAATGAAAAACTGTTTTTT.

The rearrangement joins TRBV7-9 to TRBJ1-4, with unresolved D. With 0 bases removed from V and 3 bases from J, the gap between germline ends came to 11 bases. CDR1 is SEHNR and CDR2 is FQNEAQ in the germline V gene (reference sequence). The CDR3 covers 16 residues. The CDR3 protein is CASSLAPGRANEKLFF. In nucleotides, the CDR3 is TGTGCCAGCAGCTTAGCGCCCGGGAGGGCTAATGAAAAACTGTTTTTT. Full variable domain (outside the CDR3, taken from reference TRBV7-9 and TRBJ1-4): DTGVSQNPRHKITKRGQNVTFRCDPISEHNRLYWYRQTLGQGPEFLTYFQNEAQLEKSRLLSDRFSAERPKGSFSTLEIQRTEQGDSAMYLCASSLAPGRANEKLFFGSGTQLSVL.

The chain carries TRBV19 and TRBJ1-4; maybe TRBD1 (5 bases). Trimming stripped 9 bases from V and 7 bases from J, with 18 bases between. From germline, CDR1 is LNHDA and CDR2 SQIVND (reference sequence). This CDR3 is built from 14 residues. CDR3 nucleotide sequence: TGTGCCAGCAGTGAGCGGGGTAGGGGTGAAAAACTGTTTTTT. Residues: CASSERGRGEKLFF.

The rearrangement uses TRBV19 and TRBJ1-1; TRBD1 matches 7 bases. Germline CDR1 and CDR2: LNHDA and SQIVND (reference sequence). V trimming: 6 bases; J trimming: 4 bases; junction bases outside the gene matches: 8. The CDR3 has 14 amino acids. CDR3 residues: CASSIQGRGTEAFF. The DNA of the CDR3 is TGTGCCAGTAGCATACAGGGGCGAGGCACTGAAGCTTTCTTT. Combining the CDR3 with reference TRBV19 and TRBJ1-1 gives the whole variable domain DGGITQSPKYLFRKEGQNVTLSCEQNLNHDAMYWYRQDPGQGLRLIYYSQIVNDFQKGDIAEGYSVSREKKESFPLTVTSAQKNPTAFYLCASSIQGRGTEAFFGQGTRLTVV.

The V call is TRBV7-2, the J call TRBJ2-4, with 7 bases that match TRBD1. After removal of 1 base from V and 0 bases from J, the junction contained 6 bases not matched to a gene. The CDR3 is made up of 17 amino acids. Germline V gene sequence: CDR1 SGHTA, CDR2 FQGNSA. The CDR3 nucleotides read TGTGCCAGCAGCTTAGAACGACAGGGAGTAGCCAAAAACATTCAGTACTTC. This translates into CASSLERQGVAKNIQYF. Using reference TRBV7-2 and TRBJ2-4 for the parts outside the CDR3, the full variable domain is GAGVSQSPSNKVTEKGKDVELRCDPISGHTALYWYRQSLGQGLEFLIYFQGNSAPDKSGLPSDRFSAERTGGSVSTLTIQRTQQEDSAVYLCASSLERQGVAKNIQYFGAGTRLSVL.

This clone was seen only once. The chain uses TRBV14 and TRBJ2-5; D not certain. The CDR3 extends over 13 amino acids. V lost 1 base, J lost 2 bases, and 5 bases lay in between. Per germline, CDR1 SGHDN and CDR2 FVKESK. In nucleotides, the CDR3 is TGTGCCAGCAGCCAAGCCCCACAAGAGACCCAGTACTTC. Its translation: CASSQAPQETQYF. The whole variable domain, filled in from reference TRBV14 and TRBJ2-5, reads EAGVTQFPSHSVIEKGQTVTLRCDPISGHDNLYWYRRVMGKEIKFLLHFVKESKQDESGMPNNRFLAERTGGTYSTLKVQPAELEDSGVYFCASSQAPQETQYFGPGTRLLVL.

This chain joins TRBV25-1 and TRBJ2-7; no reliable D call. The germline V and J ends were trimmed by 3 bases and 2 bases, with 2 bases remaining between them. Germline assignment: CDR1 MGHDK and CDR2 SYGVNS. The CDR3 extends over 11 amino acids. CDR3 in amino acids: CASSDTYEQYF. CDR3 DNA: TGTGCCAGCAGTGACACCTACGAGCAGTACTTC.

V usage is TRBV15 and J usage is TRBJ2-1, with TRBD1 matching over 8 bases. CDR1 LNHNV and CDR2 YYDKDF come from the germline V gene (reference sequence). This CDR3 comprises 13 residues. The V segment lost 5 bases and the J segment 9 bases; nucleotides outside the gene matches: 6. The CDR3 reads CATSRDRRSEQFF. As DNA, the CDR3 is TGTGCCACCAGCCGGGACAGGCGGAGTGAGCAGTTCTTC. Using reference TRBV15 and TRBJ2-1 for the parts outside the CDR3, the full variable domain is DAMVIQNPRYQVTQFGKPVTLSCSQTLNHNVMYWYQQKSSQAPKLLFHYYDKDFNNEADTPDNFQSRRPNTSFCFLDIRSPGLGDTAMYLCATSRDRRSEQFFGPGTRLTVL.

The J gene is TRBJ2-7, the V gene TRBV6-1; D is ambiguous. The CDR3 is 14 amino acids. The germline V and J ends were trimmed by 1 base and 6 bases, with 13 bases remaining between them. Germline-derived CDR1 and CDR2 are MNHNS and SASEGT. For the CDR3, the DNA is TGTGCCAGCAGTGAAGTATGGTCGGGTGGCGAGCAGTACTTC. Its protein is CASSEVWSGGEQYF.

The V call is TRBV11-1, the J call TRBJ2-7; D gene uncertain. The CDR3 consists of 16 residues. CDR1 is SGHAT and CDR2 is FQDESV in the germline V gene (reference sequence). V gave up 5 bases and J gave up 0 bases, with 17 bases separating them. The CDR3 DNA follows: TGTGCCAGCAGCCCCCGTGACATGGTCAGCTCCTACGAGCAGTACTTC. Amino acid sequence: CASSPRDMVSSYEQYF.

Remarks on this clone: An end of the junction does not agree with germline; a read error may underlie this. V gene TRBV18 combines with J gene TRBJ2-6; 7 bases are shared with TRBD1. The CDR3 has 16 amino acids. CDR1 is KGHSH and CDR2 is LQKENI in the germline V gene. The CDR3 is CASSPRTGPGANGLTF. The CDR3 DNA sequence: TGTGCCAGCTCACCACGGACAGGCCCTGGGGCCAACGGCCTGACTTTC.

This clone was counted a single time. The rearrangement links TRBV19 to TRBJ2-7; 10 bases are shared with TRBD1. The CDR3 runs to 15 residues. J gave up 6 bases and V 6 bases, and 11 bases lay outside the gene matches. CDR1 is LNHDA and CDR2 is SQIVND in the germline V gene (reference sequence). The CDR3 spells CASSRPGTGVGEQYF. In DNA, the CDR3 is TGTGCCAGTAGCCGCCCTGGGACAGGGGTTGGCGAGCAGTACTTC.

V is TRBV7-8 and J is TRBJ2-3; D not certain. V dropped 2 bases and J dropped 6 bases, with 12 bases sitting between them. CDR1 SGHVS and CDR2 FQNEAQ come from the germline V gene. The CDR3 is 14 amino acids. CDR3 bases: TGTGCCAGCAGCTTATCCCGGGTGTCGGATACGCAGTATTTT. This translates into CASSLSRVSDTQYF.